Below, one T cell receptor beta chain is given with its context. Its antigen is undetermined. Trimming cost V 3 bases and J 2 bases, with 21 bases left between them. The V gene's germline CDR1 is SGHVT and CDR2 SQSDAQ. The CDR3 loop spans 18 amino acids. The sample belongs to a study of OX40 agonist ivuxolimab in advanced cancers. Overall study: The patients received agonistic anti-OX40 (CD134) antibody ivuxolimab. General observations from the study: Average numbers of expanded clones were greater in CD8+ T cells than in CD4+. Among patients with partial responses at 0.1-3.0 mg/kg, clonal expansion was among the lowest.

The protocol was immunoSEQ multiplex PCR, while the TCRdb copy is restricted to in-frame clones and leaves out a portion. The sample shows roughly 56,000 clones, about 86% of them seen only once. This TCR came from an adult with an advanced solid tumor such as melanoma, head and neck, liver or kidney cancer. The rearrangement links TRBV7-4 to TRBJ2-3, with D maybe TRBD1 (6 bases). The material sequenced was CD4+ or CD8+ T cells sorted from blood, taken in a trial of the OX40 agonist ivuxolimab. CDR3 residues: CASSFVRTRDMSTDTQYF. The CDR3 nucleotides read TGTGCCAGCAGCTTTGTAAGAACTAGGGACATGTCCACAGATACGCAGTATTTT.